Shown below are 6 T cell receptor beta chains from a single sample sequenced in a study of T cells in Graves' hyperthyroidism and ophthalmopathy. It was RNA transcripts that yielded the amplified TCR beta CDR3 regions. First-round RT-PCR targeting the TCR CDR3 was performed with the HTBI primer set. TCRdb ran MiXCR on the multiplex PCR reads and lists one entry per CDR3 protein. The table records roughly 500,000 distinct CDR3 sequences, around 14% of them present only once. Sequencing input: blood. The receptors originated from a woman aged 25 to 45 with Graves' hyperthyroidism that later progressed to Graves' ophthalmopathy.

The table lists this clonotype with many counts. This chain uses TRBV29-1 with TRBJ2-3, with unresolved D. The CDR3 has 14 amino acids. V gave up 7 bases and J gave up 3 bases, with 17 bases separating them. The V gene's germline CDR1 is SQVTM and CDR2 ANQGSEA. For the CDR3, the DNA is TGCAGCGCGTCATTGGTTGTGGGGACAGATACGCAGTATTTT. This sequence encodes CSASLVVGTDTQYF.

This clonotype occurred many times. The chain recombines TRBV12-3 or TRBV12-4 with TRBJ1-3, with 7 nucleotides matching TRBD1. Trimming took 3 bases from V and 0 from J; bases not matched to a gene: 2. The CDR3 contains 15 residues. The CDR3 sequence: CASSLGQLSGNTIYF. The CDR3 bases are TGTGCCAGCAGTTTGGGACAGCTCTCTGGAAACACCATATATTTT.

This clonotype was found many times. CDR3 in DNA: TGTGCCAGCAGCATTTACCGCCCTGAGCAGTTCTTC. Amino acid sequence: CASSIYRPEQFF. This chain joins TRBV11-1 and TRBJ2-1; D gene uncertain. The V gene lost 5 bases and the J gene lost 9 bases, with 11 bases spanning the gap. The CDR3 is 12 residues long. CDR1 SGHAT and CDR2 FQDESV come from the germline V gene (reference sequence).

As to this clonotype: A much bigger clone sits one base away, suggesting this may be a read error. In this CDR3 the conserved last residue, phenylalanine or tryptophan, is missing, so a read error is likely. The chain's CDR3 is CASNSPGAGLTSYEQYL. In nucleotides, the CDR3 is TGTGCCAGCAATTCCCCGGGCGCGGGCCTAACCTCCTACGAGCAGTACCTC. The chain joins TRBV28 to TRBJ2-7, with a possible D match to TRBD2 (5 bases). Germline V gene sequence: CDR1 MDHEN, CDR2 SYDVKM. With 7 bases removed from V and 0 bases from J, the gap between germline ends came to 22 bases. CDR3 length: 17 residues.

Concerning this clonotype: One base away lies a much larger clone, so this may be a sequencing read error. In DNA, the CDR3 is TGCAGTACTAGAGCCGGCAGTTCTGGAAACACCATATATTTT. Translating gives CSTRAGSSGNTIYF. The rearrangement uses TRBV20-1 and TRBJ1-3; no clear D. CDR1 is DFQATT and CDR2 is SNEGSKA in the germline V gene (reference sequence). The CDR3 is 14 residues long.

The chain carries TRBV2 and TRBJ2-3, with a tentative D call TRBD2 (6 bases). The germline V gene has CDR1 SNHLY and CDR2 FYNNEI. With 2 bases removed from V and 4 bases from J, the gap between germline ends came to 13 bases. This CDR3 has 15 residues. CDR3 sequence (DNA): TGTGCCAGCAGTGAACCGGGGGTTAGCCCAGATACGCAGTATTTT. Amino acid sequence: CASSEPGVSPDTQYF.